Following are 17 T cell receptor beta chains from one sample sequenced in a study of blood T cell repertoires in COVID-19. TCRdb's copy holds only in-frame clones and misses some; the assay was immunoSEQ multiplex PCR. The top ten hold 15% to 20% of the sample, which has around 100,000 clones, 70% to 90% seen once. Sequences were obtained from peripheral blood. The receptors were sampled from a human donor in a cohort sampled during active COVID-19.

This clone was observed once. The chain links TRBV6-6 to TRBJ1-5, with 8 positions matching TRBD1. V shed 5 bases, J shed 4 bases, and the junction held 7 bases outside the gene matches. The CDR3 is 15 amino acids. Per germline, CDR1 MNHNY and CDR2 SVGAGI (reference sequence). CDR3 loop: CASSNRQGPNQPQHF. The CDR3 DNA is TGTGCCAGCAGTAACCGACAGGGGCCGAATCAGCCCCAGCATTTT.

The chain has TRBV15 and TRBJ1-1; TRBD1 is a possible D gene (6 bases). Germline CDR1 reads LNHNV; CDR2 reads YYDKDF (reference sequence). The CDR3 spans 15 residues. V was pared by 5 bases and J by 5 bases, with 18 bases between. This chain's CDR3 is CATSVREGDSTEAFF. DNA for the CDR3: TGTGCCACCAGCGTGAGGGAGGGGGATTCGACTGAAGCTTTCTTT.

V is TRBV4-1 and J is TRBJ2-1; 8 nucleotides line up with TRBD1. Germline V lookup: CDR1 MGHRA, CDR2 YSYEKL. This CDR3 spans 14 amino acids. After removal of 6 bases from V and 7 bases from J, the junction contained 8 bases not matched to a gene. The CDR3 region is CASRPRTGRNEQFF. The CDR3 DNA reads TGCGCCAGCAGACCTCGGACAGGGCGGAATGAGCAGTTCTTC.

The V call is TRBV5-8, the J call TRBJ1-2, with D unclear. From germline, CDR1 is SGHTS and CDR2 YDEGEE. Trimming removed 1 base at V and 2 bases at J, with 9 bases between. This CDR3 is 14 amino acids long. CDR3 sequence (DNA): TGTGCCAGCAGCTTGCCCCCGGAGAACTATGGCTACACCTTC. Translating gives CASSLPPENYGYTF.

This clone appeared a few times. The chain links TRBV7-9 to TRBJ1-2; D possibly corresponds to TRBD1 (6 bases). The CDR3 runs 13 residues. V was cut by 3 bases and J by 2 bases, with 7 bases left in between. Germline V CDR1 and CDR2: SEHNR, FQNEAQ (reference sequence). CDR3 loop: CASSFTGNYGYTF. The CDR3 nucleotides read TGTGCCAGCAGCTTTACAGGGAACTATGGCTACACCTTC. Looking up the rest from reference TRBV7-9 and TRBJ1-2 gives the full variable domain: DTGVSQNPRHKITKRGQNVTFRCDPISEHNRLYWYRQTLGQGPEFLTYFQNEAQLEKSRLLSDRFSAERPKGSFSTLEIQRTEQGDSAMYLCASSFTGNYGYTFGSGTRLTVV.

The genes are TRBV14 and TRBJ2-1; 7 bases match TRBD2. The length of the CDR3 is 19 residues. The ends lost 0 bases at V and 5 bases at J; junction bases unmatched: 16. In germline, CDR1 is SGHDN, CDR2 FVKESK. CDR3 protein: CASSQDLIIGGRHDNEQFF. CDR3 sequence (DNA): TGTGCCAGCAGCCAAGATCTAATTATTGGCGGGAGACACGACAATGAGCAGTTCTTC.

This CDR3 is CASSVQTGVYNSPLHF. The CDR3 nucleotides are TGTGCCAGTAGTGTACAGACAGGGGTCTATAATTCACCCCTCCACTTT. V gene TRBV19 combines with J gene TRBJ1-6, with TRBD1 matching 8 bases. Germline V gives CDR1 LNHDA, CDR2 SQIVND (reference sequence). This CDR3 has 16 residues. V lost 5 bases and J lost 3; bases outside the gene matches: 6.

CDR3 amino acids: CATGTSSSDTQYF. For the CDR3, the DNA is TGTGCCACCGGGACTAGTTCTTCAGATACGCAGTATTTT. This chain uses TRBV19 with TRBJ2-3; 8 bases match TRBD2. The CDR3 extends over 13 amino acids. Per germline, CDR1 LNHDA and CDR2 SQIVND (reference sequence). Trimming at V came to 10 bases and at J to 4 bases, leaving 7 bases not matched to a gene.

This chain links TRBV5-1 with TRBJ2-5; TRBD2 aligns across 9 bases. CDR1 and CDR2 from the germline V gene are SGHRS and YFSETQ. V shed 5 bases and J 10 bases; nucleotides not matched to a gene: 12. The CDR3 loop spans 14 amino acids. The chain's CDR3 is CASRASGETRNQYF. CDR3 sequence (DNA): TGCGCCAGCAGGGCTAGCGGGGAGACGAGAAACCAGTACTTC.

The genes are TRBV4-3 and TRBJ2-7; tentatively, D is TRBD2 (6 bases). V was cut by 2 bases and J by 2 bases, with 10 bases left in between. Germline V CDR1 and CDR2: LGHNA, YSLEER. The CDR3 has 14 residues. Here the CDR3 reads CASSQRRGTYEQYF. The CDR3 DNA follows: TGCGCCAGCAGCCAACGTCGGGGGACCTACGAGCAGTACTTC.

CDR3 loop: CASSSRLAGAQETQYF. DNA for the CDR3: TGTGCCAGCTCCTCCCGACTAGCGGGAGCCCAAGAGACCCAGTACTTC. V is TRBV18 and J is TRBJ2-5, with 12 bases aligning to TRBD2. The CDR3 length is 16 residues. The V gene end was trimmed by 6 bases and the J gene end by 1 base; junction bases not matched to a gene: 6. Germline V gene data show CDR1 as KGHSH and CDR2 as LQKENI.

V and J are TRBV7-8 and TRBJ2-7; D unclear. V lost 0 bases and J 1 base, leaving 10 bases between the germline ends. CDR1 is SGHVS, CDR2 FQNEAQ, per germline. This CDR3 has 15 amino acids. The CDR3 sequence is CASSLARHWSYEQYF. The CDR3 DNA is TGTGCCAGCAGCTTAGCGCGTCACTGGTCCTACGAGCAGTACTTC.

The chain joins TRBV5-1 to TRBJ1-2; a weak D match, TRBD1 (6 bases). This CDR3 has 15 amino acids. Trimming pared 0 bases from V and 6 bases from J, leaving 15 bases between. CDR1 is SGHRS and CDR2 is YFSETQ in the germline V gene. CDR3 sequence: CASSLGSMTGDGYTF. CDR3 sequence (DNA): TGCGCCAGCAGCTTGGGGTCTATGACAGGCGATGGCTACACCTTC.

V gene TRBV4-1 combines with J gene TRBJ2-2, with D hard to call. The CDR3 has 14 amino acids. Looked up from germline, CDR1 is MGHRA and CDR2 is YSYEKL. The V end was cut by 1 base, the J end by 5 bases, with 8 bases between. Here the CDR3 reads CASSQASATGELFF. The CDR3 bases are TGCGCCAGCAGCCAAGCCTCCGCGACCGGGGAGCTGTTTTTT.

The CDR3 DNA reads as TGTGCCAGCAGCATCGGGACTAGCGCCCTTTGGGCCGGGGAGCTGTTTTTT. It codes for CASSIGTSALWAGELFF. V usage is TRBV7-2 and J usage is TRBJ2-2; 10 bases map to TRBD2. CDR3 length: 17 residues. V lost 5 bases to trimming and J lost 6 bases; unmatched junction nucleotides: 12. Per the germline V gene, CDR1 is SGHTA and CDR2 is FQGNSA.

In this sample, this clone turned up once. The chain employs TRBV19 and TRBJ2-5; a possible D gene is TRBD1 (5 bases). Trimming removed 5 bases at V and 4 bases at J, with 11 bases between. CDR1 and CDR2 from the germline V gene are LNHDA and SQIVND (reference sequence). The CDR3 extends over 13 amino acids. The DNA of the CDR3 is TGTGCCAGTAGTCCAGGGTTAGGAGAGACCCAGTACTTC. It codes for CASSPGLGETQYF.

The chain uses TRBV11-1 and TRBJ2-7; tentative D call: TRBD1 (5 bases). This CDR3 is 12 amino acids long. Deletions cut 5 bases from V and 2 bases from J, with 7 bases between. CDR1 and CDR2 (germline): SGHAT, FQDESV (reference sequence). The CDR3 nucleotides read TGTGCCAGCAGCCGACAGCCCTACGAGCAGTACTTC. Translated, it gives CASSRQPYEQYF.